This T cell receptor beta chain appears in the sequencing data of a study of metastatic and nonmetastatic thyroid tumors. Overall study: Repertoires were compared across blood and tumor or nodule tissue from malignant and benign thyroid patients.

Of note for this clone: What it binds is unknown.

General study findings and limits: Benign nodules were reported to have significantly lower TCR beta diversity than malignant thyroid tumors, in blood and tumor.

This CDR3 has 19 amino acids. From germline, CDR1 is SEHNR and CDR2 FQNEAQ (reference sequence). Trimming cost V 3 bases and J 5 bases; bases outside gene matches: 16. All patients reached thyroid surgery having received no treatment beforehand. Original analysis: CDR3 differences across clinicopathological groups were used to build a distant-metastasis classifier for papillary thyroid cancer. TCRdb reassembled clones from the PCR reads with MiXCR. What appears here as the V and J calls and clone size reflects TCRdb's work, not the paper's. The sample lists around 41,000 clones, under 4% occurring once.

The sequence was obtained from a female donor with papillary thyroid cancer or a benign thyroid nodule (not recorded which). Some clones in this sample may be carry-over from other donors' samples. The sequenced material came from blood. The chain recombines TRBV7-9 with TRBJ1-3, with 10 bases fitting TRBD1. CDR3 in amino acids: CASSFLAPGQGTVRNTIYF. The CDR3, as DNA: TGTGCCAGCAGCTTCCTAGCTCCGGGACAGGGGACCGTTAGAAACACCATATATTTT.